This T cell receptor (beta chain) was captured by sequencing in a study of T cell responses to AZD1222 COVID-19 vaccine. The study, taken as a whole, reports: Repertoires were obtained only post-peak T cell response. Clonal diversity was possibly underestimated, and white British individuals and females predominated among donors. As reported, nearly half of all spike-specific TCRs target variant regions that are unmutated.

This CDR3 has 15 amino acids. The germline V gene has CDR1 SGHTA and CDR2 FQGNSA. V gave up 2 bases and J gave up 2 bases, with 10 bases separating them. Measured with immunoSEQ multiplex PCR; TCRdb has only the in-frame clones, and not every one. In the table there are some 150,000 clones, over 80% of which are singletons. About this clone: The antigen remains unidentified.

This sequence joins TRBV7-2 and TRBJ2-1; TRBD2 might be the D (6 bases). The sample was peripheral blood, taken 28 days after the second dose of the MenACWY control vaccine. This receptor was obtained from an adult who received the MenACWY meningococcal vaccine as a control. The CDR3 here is CASSLIAVTYNEQFF. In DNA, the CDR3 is TGTGCCAGCAGCTTAATAGCGGTTACCTACAATGAGCAGTTCTTC.